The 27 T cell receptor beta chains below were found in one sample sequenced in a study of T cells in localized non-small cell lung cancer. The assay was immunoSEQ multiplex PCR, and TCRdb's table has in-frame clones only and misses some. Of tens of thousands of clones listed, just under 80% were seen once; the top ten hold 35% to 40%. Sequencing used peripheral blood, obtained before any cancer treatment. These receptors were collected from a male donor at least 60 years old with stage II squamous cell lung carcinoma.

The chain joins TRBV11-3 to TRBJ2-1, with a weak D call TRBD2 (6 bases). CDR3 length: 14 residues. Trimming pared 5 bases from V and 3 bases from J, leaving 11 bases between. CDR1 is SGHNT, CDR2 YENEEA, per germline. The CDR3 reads CASSTGLSYNEQFF. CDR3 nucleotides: TGTGCCAGCAGCACGGGACTGAGCTACAATGAGCAGTTCTTC. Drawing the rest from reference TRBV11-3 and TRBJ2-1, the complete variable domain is EAGVVQSPRYKIIEKKQPVAFWCNPISGHNTLYWYLQNLGQGPELLIRYENEEAVDDSQLPKDRFSAERLKGVDSTLKIQPAELGDSAVYLCASSTGLSYNEQFFGPGTRLTVL.

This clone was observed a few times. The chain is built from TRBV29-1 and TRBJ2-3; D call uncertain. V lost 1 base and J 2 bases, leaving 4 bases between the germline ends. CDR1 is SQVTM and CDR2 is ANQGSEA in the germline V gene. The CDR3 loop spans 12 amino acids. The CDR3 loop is CSVEGSTDTQYF. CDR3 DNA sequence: TGCAGCGTTGAAGGGTCCACAGATACGCAGTATTTT.

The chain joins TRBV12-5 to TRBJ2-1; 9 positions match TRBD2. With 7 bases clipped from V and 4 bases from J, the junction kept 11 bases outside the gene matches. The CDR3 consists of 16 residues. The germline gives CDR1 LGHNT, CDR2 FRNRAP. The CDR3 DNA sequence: TGTGCTAGTGCCCTTCGTCAGACTAGCGGATACAATGAGCAGTTCTTC. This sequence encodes CASALRQTSGYNEQFF.

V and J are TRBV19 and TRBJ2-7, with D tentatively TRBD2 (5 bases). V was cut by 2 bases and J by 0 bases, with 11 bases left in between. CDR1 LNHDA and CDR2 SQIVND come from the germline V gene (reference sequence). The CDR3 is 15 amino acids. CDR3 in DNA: TGTGCCAGTAGTATACTGTCGGGGTACTCCTACGAGCAGTACTTC. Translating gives CASSILSGYSYEQYF.

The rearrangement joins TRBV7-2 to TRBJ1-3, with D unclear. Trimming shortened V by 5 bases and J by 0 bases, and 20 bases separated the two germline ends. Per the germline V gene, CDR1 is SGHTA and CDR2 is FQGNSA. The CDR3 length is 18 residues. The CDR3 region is CASSRDPRAAFSGNTIYF. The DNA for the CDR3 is TGTGCCAGCAGCCGCGATCCCCGCGCAGCCTTCTCTGGAAACACCATATATTTT.

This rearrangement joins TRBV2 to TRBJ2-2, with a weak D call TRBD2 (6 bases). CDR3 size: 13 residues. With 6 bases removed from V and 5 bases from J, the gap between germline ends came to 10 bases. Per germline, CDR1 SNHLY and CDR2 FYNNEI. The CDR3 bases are TGTGCCAGCAGAAACCGGGGGACCGGGGAGCTGTTTTTT. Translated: CASRNRGTGELFF.

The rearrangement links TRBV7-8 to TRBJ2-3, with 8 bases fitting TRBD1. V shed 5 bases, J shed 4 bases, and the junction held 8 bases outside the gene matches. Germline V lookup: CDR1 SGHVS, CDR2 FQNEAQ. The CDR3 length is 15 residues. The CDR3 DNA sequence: TGTGCCAGCAGCCCAGACAGGGGCGCTGCAGATACGCAGTATTTT. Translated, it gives CASSPDRGAADTQYF.

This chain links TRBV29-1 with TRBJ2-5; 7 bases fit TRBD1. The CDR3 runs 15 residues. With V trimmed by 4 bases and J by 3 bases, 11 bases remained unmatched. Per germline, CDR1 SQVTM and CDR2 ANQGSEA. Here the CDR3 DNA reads TGCAGCGTTGCCTCTCCGACAGGGTGGAAAGAGACCCAGTACTTC. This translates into CSVASPTGWKETQYF.

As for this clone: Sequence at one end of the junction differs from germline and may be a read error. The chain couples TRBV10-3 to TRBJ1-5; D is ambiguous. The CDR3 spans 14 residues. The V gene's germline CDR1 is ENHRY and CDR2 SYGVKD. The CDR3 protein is CASSYQDGNQPQHF. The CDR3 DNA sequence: TGTGCCAGCAGTTACCAGGACGGAAATCAGCCCCAGCATTTT.

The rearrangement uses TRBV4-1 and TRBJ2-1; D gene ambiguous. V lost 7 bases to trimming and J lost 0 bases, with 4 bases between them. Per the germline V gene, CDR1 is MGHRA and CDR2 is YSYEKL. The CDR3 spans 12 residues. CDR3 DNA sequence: TGCGCCAGCAAAAGCTCCTACAATGAGCAGTTCTTC. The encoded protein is CASKSSYNEQFF.

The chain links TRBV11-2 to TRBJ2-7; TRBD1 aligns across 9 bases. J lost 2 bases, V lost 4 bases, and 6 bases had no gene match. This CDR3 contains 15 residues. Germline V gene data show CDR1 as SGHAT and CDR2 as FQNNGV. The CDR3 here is CASSSSGTGPYEQYF. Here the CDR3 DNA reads TGTGCCAGCAGCTCCTCCGGGACAGGGCCCTACGAGCAGTACTTC.

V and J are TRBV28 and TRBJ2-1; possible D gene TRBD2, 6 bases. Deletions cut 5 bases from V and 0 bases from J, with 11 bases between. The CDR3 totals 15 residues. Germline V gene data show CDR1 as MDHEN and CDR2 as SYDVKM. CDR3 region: CASSPPRGSYNEQFF. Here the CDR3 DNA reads TGTGCCAGCAGTCCTCCGCGGGGCTCCTACAATGAGCAGTTCTTC.

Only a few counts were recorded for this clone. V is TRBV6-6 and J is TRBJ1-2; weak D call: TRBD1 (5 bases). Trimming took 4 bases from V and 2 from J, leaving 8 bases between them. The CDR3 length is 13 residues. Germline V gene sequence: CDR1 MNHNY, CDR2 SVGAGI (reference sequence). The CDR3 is CASSSQGNYGYTF. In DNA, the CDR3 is TGTGCCAGCAGTTCTCAGGGCAACTATGGCTACACCTTC.

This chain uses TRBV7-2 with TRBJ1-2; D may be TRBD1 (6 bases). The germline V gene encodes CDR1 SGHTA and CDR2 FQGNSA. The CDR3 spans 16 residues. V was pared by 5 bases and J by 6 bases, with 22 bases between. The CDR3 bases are TGTGCCAGCAGCATGCAGAGACAGGCCATTAGAGATGGCTACACCTTC. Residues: CASSMQRQAIRDGYTF.

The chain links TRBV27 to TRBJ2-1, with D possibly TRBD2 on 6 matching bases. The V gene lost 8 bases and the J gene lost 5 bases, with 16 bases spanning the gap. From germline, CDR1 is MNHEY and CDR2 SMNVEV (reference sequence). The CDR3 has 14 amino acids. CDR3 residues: CASSFLGLNNEQFF. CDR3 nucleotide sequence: TGTGCCAGCTCCTTTTTGGGACTTAACAATGAGCAGTTCTTC.

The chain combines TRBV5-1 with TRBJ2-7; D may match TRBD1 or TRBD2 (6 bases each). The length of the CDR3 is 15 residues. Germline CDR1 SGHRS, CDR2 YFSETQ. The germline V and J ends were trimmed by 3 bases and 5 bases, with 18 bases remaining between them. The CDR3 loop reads CASSWGRYSGDEQYF. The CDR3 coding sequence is TGCGCCAGCAGCTGGGGGAGGTATTCAGGGGACGAGCAGTACTTC. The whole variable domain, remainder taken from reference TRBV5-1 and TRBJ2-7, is KAGVTQTPRYLIKTRGQQVTLSCSPISGHRSVSWYQQTPGQGLQFLFEYFSETQRNKGNFPGRFSGRQFSNSRSEMNVSTLELGDSALYLCASSWGRYSGDEQYFGPGTRLTVT.

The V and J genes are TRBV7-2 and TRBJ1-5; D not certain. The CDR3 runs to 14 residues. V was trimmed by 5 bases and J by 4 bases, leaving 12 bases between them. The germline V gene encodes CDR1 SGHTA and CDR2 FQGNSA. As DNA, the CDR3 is TGTGCCAGCAGCCAAACGGCTAGGAATCAGCCCCAGCATTTT. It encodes CASSQTARNQPQHF.

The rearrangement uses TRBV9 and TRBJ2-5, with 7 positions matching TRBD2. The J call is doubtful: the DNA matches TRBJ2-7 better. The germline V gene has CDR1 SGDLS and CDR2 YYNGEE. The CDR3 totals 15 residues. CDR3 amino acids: CASSVEPSGTYEQYF. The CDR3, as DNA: TGTGCCAGCAGCGTAGAGCCTAGCGGCACCTACGAGCAGTACTTC.

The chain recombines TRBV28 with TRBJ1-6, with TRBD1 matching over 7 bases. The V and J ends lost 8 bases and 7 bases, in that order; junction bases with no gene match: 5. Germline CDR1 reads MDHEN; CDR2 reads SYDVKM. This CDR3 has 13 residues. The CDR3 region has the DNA TGTGCCAGCCGGGACAGCCAGAATTCACCCCTCCACTTT. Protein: CASRDSQNSPLHF.

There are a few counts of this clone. The CDR3 region is CSAVGGYEAFF. In DNA, the CDR3 is TGCAGTGCAGTGGGGGGATATGAAGCTTTCTTT. This chain links TRBV20-1 with TRBJ1-1; weak D call: TRBD1 (5 bases). The germline CDR1 and CDR2 sequences are DFQATT and SNEGSKA (reference sequence). The germline V and J ends were trimmed by 6 bases and 7 bases, with 12 bases remaining between them. This CDR3 is 11 amino acids long.

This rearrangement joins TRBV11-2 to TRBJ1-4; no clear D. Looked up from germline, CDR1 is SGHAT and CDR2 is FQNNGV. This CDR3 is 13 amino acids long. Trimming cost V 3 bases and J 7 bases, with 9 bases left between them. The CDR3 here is CASSFWGIEKLFF. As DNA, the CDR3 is TGTGCCAGCAGCTTTTGGGGAATTGAAAAACTGTTTTTT.

The CDR3 region has the DNA TGTGCCTGGAGTGTATCGGGAACCGAGCAGTACTTC. Its protein is CAWSVSGTEQYF. V and J are TRBV30 and TRBJ2-7; D perhaps matches TRBD2 (5 bases). Trimming cost V 0 bases and J 6 bases, with 9 bases left between them. The CDR3 runs to 12 residues. Germline CDR1 is GTSNPN and CDR2 is SVGIG (reference sequence).

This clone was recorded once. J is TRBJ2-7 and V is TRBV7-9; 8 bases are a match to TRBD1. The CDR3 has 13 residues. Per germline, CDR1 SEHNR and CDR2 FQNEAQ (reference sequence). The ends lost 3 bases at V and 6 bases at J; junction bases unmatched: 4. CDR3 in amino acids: CASSFQGAVEQYF. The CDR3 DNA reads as TGTGCCAGCAGCTTCCAGGGGGCCGTCGAGCAGTACTTC.

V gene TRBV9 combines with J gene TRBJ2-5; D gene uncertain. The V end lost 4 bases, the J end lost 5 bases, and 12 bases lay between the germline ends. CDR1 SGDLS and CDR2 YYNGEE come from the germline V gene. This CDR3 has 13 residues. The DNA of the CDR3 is TGTGCCAGCAGCATCTCCATCCTGGAGACCCAGTACTTC. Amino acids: CASSISILETQYF.

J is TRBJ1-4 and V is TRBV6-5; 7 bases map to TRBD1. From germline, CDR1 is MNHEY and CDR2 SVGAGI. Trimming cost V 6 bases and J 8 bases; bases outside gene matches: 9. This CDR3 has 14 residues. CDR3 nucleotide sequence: TGTGCCAGCAGCCGAAACAGGGGCGGCGAAAAACTGTTTTTT. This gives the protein CASSRNRGGEKLFF.

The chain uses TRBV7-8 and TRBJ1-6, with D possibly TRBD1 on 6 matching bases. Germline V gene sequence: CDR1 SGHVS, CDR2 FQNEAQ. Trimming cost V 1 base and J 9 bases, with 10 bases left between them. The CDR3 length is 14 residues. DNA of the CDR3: TGTGCCAGCAGCTTAGTCAGGGGAGGTTCACCCCTCCACTTT. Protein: CASSLVRGGSPLHF.

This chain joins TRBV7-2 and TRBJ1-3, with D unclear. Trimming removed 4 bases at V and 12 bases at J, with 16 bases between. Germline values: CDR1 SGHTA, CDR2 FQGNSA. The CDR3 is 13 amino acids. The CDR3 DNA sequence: TGTGCCAGCAGCTCCGTTCTGGGGTGGGGCATATATTTT. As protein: CASSSVLGWGIYF.